A single sample is the source of the 21 T cell receptor beta chains below, sequenced in a study of blood T cells in healthy people across ages. A second about 6 to 12 cycle PCR used barcoded and J-beta primers. TCRdb called the 5' RACE reads again in MiXCR, with one record for every CDR3 protein. The data contain 850,000 to 950,000 distinct CDR3 sequences, 29% of them singletons. The sequencing sample was made of blood. The receptors were sampled from a woman of 80 years or more in good health.

This clonotype has ten or more counts. The chain is built from TRBV7-9 and TRBJ2-3; 13 bases are shared with TRBD2. This CDR3 is built from 16 residues. Germline loops: CDR1 SEHNR, CDR2 FQNEAQ (reference sequence). The trim removed 3 bases at V and 5 bases at J, leaving 5 bases unmatched. Here the CDR3 reads CASSLTSGGQGDTQYF. The CDR3 bases are TGTGCCAGCAGCTTGACTAGCGGGGGGCAAGGAGATACGCAGTATTTT.

The chain uses TRBV10-3 and TRBJ2-5, with D possibly matching TRBD1 (6 bases). The end of the DNA fits TRBJ2-7 better, so the J call may be wrong. The germline V gene encodes CDR1 ENHRY and CDR2 SYGVKD. This CDR3 comprises 13 residues. This chain's CDR3 is CAGGSAGAHEQYF. The CDR3, as DNA: TGTGCCGGGGGATCAGCAGGGGCCCACGAGCAGTACTTC.

This clonotype was detected only once. The V and J genes are TRBV20-1 and TRBJ2-5, with 12 bases aligning to TRBD2. TRBJ2-7 matches the DNA end more closely, so the J call is doubtful. CDR1 is DFQATT and CDR2 is SNEGSKA in the germline V gene (reference sequence). The CDR3 totals 17 residues. This chain's CDR3 is CSALAPSGGAPYNEQYF. CDR3 nucleotide sequence: TGCAGTGCCTTAGCGCCTAGCGGGGGGGCCCCCTACAACGAGCAGTACTTC.

CDR3 DNA: TGTGCCAGCAGTCAGGGTTGGGGCATCGGTGAAAAACTGTTTTTT. It specifies CASSQGWGIGEKLFF. The V gene is TRBV12-3 or TRBV12-4, the J gene TRBJ1-4, with D possibly being TRBD1 (5 bases). The V and J ends lost 5 bases and 7 bases respectively, with 17 bases between them. CDR3 length equals 15 residues.

The chain employs TRBV27 and TRBJ2-5, with D perhaps given as TRBD1 or TRBD2 (5 bases each). This CDR3 comprises 15 residues. Germline values: CDR1 MNHEY, CDR2 SMNVEV (reference sequence). V lost 8 bases, J lost 1 base, and 17 bases lay in between. The CDR3 reads CASPLPGHSQETQYF. As DNA, the CDR3 is TGTGCCAGCCCCCTCCCGGGGCATTCCCAAGAGACCCAGTACTTC.

This clonotype has ten or more counts. J is TRBJ1-2 and V is TRBV6-5; 9 bases map to TRBD1. With V trimmed by 5 bases and J by 4 bases, 2 bases remained unmatched. Germline V lookup: CDR1 MNHEY, CDR2 SVGAGI. CDR3 size: 13 residues. The CDR3 protein is CASSGQGLYGYTF. For the CDR3, the DNA is TGTGCCAGCAGTGGACAGGGGCTCTATGGCTACACCTTC.

There are a few counts of this clonotype. The chain recombines TRBV2 with TRBJ1-5; 8 positions agree with TRBD1. V shed 2 bases, J shed 4 bases, and the junction held 4 bases outside the gene matches. The CDR3 is 15 amino acids. The germline CDR1 and CDR2 sequences are SNHLY and FYNNEI. This CDR3 is CASSEITGGNQPQHF. CDR3 coding DNA: TGTGCCAGCAGTGAAATAACAGGGGGAAATCAGCCCCAGCATTTT. The full variable domain, with the rest looked up from reference TRBV2 and TRBJ1-5, is EPEVTQTPSHQVTQMGQEVILRCVPISNHLYFYWYRQILGQKVEFLVSFYNNEISEKSEIFDDQFSVERPDGSNFTLKIRSTKLEDSAMYFCASSEITGGNQPQHFGDGTRLSIL.

With respect to this clonotype: With a much larger clone just one base away, this may be a read error. The V and J genes are TRBV5-1 and TRBJ1-6; D gene uncertain. V was pared by 4 bases and J by 7 bases, with 24 bases between. The CDR3 length is 18 residues. Germline assignment: CDR1 SGHRS and CDR2 YFSETQ. CDR3 residues: CASSVLPPTKGVNSPLHF. DNA of the CDR3: TGCGCCAGCAGCGTTTTACCACCGACAAAAGGAGTCAATTCACCCCTCCACTTT.

This clonotype was recorded many times. The V call is TRBV20-1, the J call TRBJ2-7, with 7 bases lining up with TRBD1. J lost 5 bases, V lost 1 base, and 2 bases had no gene match. The CDR3 has 12 amino acids. CDR1 and CDR2 (germline): DFQATT, SNEGSKA (reference sequence). DNA for the CDR3: TGCAGTGCTAGAGCGACAGGGAACGAGCAGTACTTC. This translates into CSARATGNEQYF.

This clonotype was counted at least ten times. CDR3 sequence reads: CASSYSQVGGDTQYF. CDR3 DNA: TGTGCCAGCAGTTATTCCCAAGTTGGGGGAGATACGCAGTATTTT. The V gene is TRBV6-6, the J gene TRBJ2-3, with D possibly called TRBD1 or TRBD2 (5 bases each). CDR1 is MNHNY, CDR2 SVGAGI, per germline (reference sequence). V lost 3 bases, J lost 5 bases, and 15 bases lay in between. The CDR3 contains 15 residues.

Remarks on this clonotype: Given a much more abundant clone one base away, this may be a read error. The CDR3 DNA reads TGTGCCAGCAGCCCAAGACGGGTATGGGGCAGGGAATTTCGAGAGACCCAGTACTTC. Encoded protein: CASSPRRVWGREFRETQYF. The J gene is TRBJ2-7, the V gene TRBV7-8; perhaps TRBD1 as D (5 bases). The J call could be wrong; TRBJ2-5 is a better fit for the DNA end. Per germline, CDR1 SGHVS and CDR2 FQNEAQ. The CDR3 is 19 residues long.

The chain recombines TRBV15 with TRBJ1-5; 10 bases fit TRBD1. J was trimmed by 4 bases and V by 0 bases; bases with no gene match: 3. This CDR3 region has 16 residues. CDR1 is LNHNV and CDR2 is YYDKDF in the germline V gene (reference sequence). This CDR3 is CATSRDGDRGNQPQHF. The CDR3 DNA reads TGTGCCACCAGCAGAGATGGGGACAGGGGTAATCAGCCCCAGCATTTT.

The chain combines TRBV20-1 with TRBJ1-1; 8 bases agree with TRBD1. V gave up 3 bases and J gave up 8 bases; unmatched junction bases: 23. Germline values: CDR1 DFQATT, CDR2 SNEGSKA (reference sequence). The CDR3 consists of 18 residues. CDR3 sequence (DNA): TGCAGTGCTAGTCGGAGATCTCGGAGGGAAGGGACAGGTAGGGAAGCTTTCTTT. Protein: CSASRRSRREGTGREAFF.

This clonotype was picked up many times. J is TRBJ1-1 and V is TRBV7-9; D is possibly TRBD1 (6 bases). The CDR3 is 15 residues long. Germline CDR1 is SEHNR and CDR2 is FQNEAQ (reference sequence). The V gene lost 1 base and the J gene lost 0 bases, with 9 bases spanning the gap. CDR3 region: CASSLGGALNTEAFF. The CDR3 DNA follows: TGTGCCAGCAGCTTAGGGGGGGCGTTGAACACTGAAGCTTTCTTT.

The CDR3 reads CSGLAGGRDTQYF. Here the CDR3 DNA reads TGCAGCGGCTTAGCGGGAGGCCGGGATACGCAGTATTTT. The chain employs TRBV29-1 and TRBJ2-3; 10 bases match TRBD2. Germline CDR1 is SQVTM and CDR2 is ANQGSEA. The CDR3 runs 13 residues. After removal of 7 bases from V and 6 bases from J, the junction contained 7 bases not matched to a gene.

This clonotype was detected a few times. This may be a read error: a much more frequent sequence differs by one nucleotide. The rearrangement joins TRBV7-2 to TRBJ2-1; 7 bases match TRBD1. Germline loops: CDR1 SGHTA, CDR2 FQGNSA. With 2 bases clipped from V and 13 bases from J, the junction kept 11 bases outside the gene matches. The CDR3 contains 14 residues. The DNA for the CDR3 is TGTGCCAGCAGCTTAAACAGGGGCGGTGAGACCCAGTTCTTC. Translated: CASSLNRGGETQFF. Based on the CDR3 plus reference TRBV7-2 and TRBJ2-1, the full variable domain is GAGVSQSPSNKVTEKGKDVELRCDPISGHTALYWYRQSLGQGLEFLIYFQGNSAPDKSGLPSDRFSAERTGGSVSTLTIQRTQQEDSAVYLCASSLNRGGETQFFGPGTRLTVL.

This chain links TRBV11-2 with TRBJ2-1; the match to TRBD2 covers 9 bases. CDR3 length: 14 amino acids. Trimming removed 5 bases from V and 12 bases from J; junction bases left unmatched: 11. Germline V gives CDR1 SGHAT, CDR2 FQNNGV. The CDR3 sequence is CASSAPGLAAAQFF. In DNA, the CDR3 is TGTGCCAGCAGCGCTCCGGGACTAGCAGCTGCGCAGTTCTTC.

This clonotype was detected many times. V gene TRBV27 combines with J gene TRBJ1-1; no clear D gene. Deletions cut 6 bases from V and 7 bases from J, with 15 bases between. The CDR3 extends over 13 amino acids. CDR1 and CDR2 from the germline V gene are MNHEY and SMNVEV (reference sequence). For the CDR3, the DNA is TGTGCCAGCAGCCTTTTGGTGGGGAGTGAAGCTTTCTTT. It translates to CASSLLVGSEAFF.

Only a few counts were recorded for this clonotype. This chain connects TRBV20-1 to TRBJ2-4; TRBD1 agrees at 7 bases. Germline CDR1 DFQATT, CDR2 SNEGSKA (reference sequence). J gave up 5 bases and V 5 bases, and 3 bases lay outside the gene matches. CDR3 size: 12 residues. CDR3 nucleotide sequence: TGCAGTGCTTTCGGACAGGAAAACATTCAGTACTTC. Amino acid sequence: CSAFGQENIQYF.

The table lists this clonotype with a few counts. The chain uses TRBV7-9 and TRBJ2-2, with TRBD1 identical over 7 bases. With 5 bases clipped from V and 5 bases from J, the junction kept 14 bases outside the gene matches. Per germline, CDR1 SEHNR and CDR2 FQNEAQ (reference sequence). The CDR3 consists of 17 residues. The CDR3: CASSIRSGDSQTGELFF. The DNA of the CDR3 is TGTGCCAGCAGCATACGGTCCGGGGACAGTCAAACCGGGGAGCTGTTTTTT.

This clonotype was seen once. The gene calls are TRBV7-2 and TRBJ2-2; the D gene is possibly TRBD1 (6 bases). The length of the CDR3 is 14 residues. Per germline, CDR1 SGHTA and CDR2 FQGNSA. Trimming cost V 4 bases and J 7 bases, with 13 bases left between them. CDR3 region: CASSYRVSNGELFF. The CDR3 DNA reads as TGTGCCAGCAGCTACAGGGTTTCCAACGGGGAGCTGTTTTTT.